Here is one T cell receptor (beta chain) with its context. Its antigen is currently unknown. Germline V CDR1 and CDR2: MDHEN, SYDVKM. This CDR3 contains 13 residues. The ends were cut back, 5 bases at V and 6 bases at J, with 13 bases in the middle. This sample stems from a study of cytomegalovirus exposure and HLA in healthy donors. Whole-study findings and limits: Upon later analysis, TCR association rates were observed to vary by HLA locus, being highest for DRB1 and lowest for HLA-C. Immune exposure was documented only through CMV serostatus.

Amplification used 60 Vbeta primers and 13 Jbeta primers. Profiling relied on immunoSEQ multiplex PCR, and the TCRdb table lists in-frame clones only, not all of them. Of about 140,000 clones in the sample, 70% to 85% are singletons; the top ten hold around 9.7%. The chain links TRBV28 to TRBJ1-1; D is perhaps TRBD1 (5 bases). The source material was PBMCs. This sequence was found in a woman aged 60-75 years in good health and CMV-seropositive. The DNA of the CDR3 is TGTGCCAGCAGTCCGAGACAGATCTCTGAAGCTTTCTTT. Translated, it gives CASSPRQISEAFF. Using reference TRBV28 and TRBJ1-1 for the parts outside the CDR3, the full variable domain is DVKVTQSSRYLVKRTGEKVFLECVQDMDHENMFWYRQDPGLGLRLIYFSYDVKMKEKGDIPEGYSVSREKKERFSLILESASTNQTSMYLCASSPRQISEAFFGQGTRLTVV.